The present T cell receptor beta chain was sequenced within a study of response to subunit inactivated influenza vaccine. V gave up 4 bases and J gave up 5 bases, with 8 bases separating them. Germline CDR1 reads MNHEY; CDR2 reads SMNVEV (reference sequence). CDR3 length: 13 residues. TCRdb re-derived calls from the RT-PCR reads in MiXCR, one entry per CDR3 protein. Of fewer than 800,000 distinct CDR3 sequences listed, approximately 15% are singletons. The gene calls are TRBV27 and TRBJ2-2; D is unresolved. Sequenced here: PBMCs from blood, sampled 11 to 12 days after vaccination. The sequence derives from a man aged 50-59 years who received an inactivated influenza vaccine. The CDR3 is CASSSIITGELFF. The CDR3 DNA follows: TGTGCCAGCAGTTCAATAATAACCGGGGAGCTGTTTTTT.